The clone carrying this T cell receptor beta chain was picked up many times. Its cognate antigen is unknown. The source of the sample is a study of human T cells and chemical hapten exposure. General study results and limits: TCRs above 1 in 1000 frequency stayed constant with DPC sensitization. The study found expanded TCRs formed significantly more large CDR3 similarity clusters than controls.

Time point specified: patch test 2, 6 weeks after DPC sensitization. Treatment: therapeutic diphenylcyclopropenone sensitization with weekly scalp DPC. Blood, whole and unfractionated, served as the source for total RNA extraction. MiXCR, applied by TCRdb to the RACE reads, yields one record per CDR3 protein. The data show roughly 40,000 distinct CDR3 sequences, with 9.5% to 10% seen just once and 13% to 15% held by the top ten. Deletions cut 2 bases from V and 1 base from J, with 21 bases between. The CDR3 spans 18 residues. CDR1 and CDR2 from the germline V gene are KGHSH and LQKENI. The rearrangement links TRBV18 to TRBJ2-7; D is unresolved. This TCR was sampled from a woman in her 30s with alopecia areata. Some clones in this sample may be carry-over from other donors' samples. The sample in question was whole blood, obtained in connection with sensitization to the hapten diphenylcyclopropenone (DPC). The CDR3 coding sequence is TGTGCCAGCTCACCAGTTCCCCAGTTCGGGTCCCAGTCCTACGAGCAGTACTTC. Amino acids: CASSPVPQFGSQSYEQYF.